These 19 T cell receptor beta chains share one sample of origin, sequenced in a study of shared clonotypes between healthy human individuals. Here immunoSEQ multiplex PCR was the method, and the copy in TCRdb shows in-frame clones only, minus some. This sample yields some 2,000,000 clones, of which approximately 95% are seen a single time; 1.1% belongs to the top ten. It was CD45RO-negative cells, positively selected for CCR7, that made up naive CD8 cells, with terminally differentiated effector memory CD45RA+ cells excluded. The specimen was naive CD8+ T cells sorted from blood. These receptors came from a man in his late teens or twenties in good health.

The chain employs TRBV28 and TRBJ2-7; no definite D call. The CDR3 totals 18 residues. Trimming took off 1 base at V and 0 bases at J, with 19 bases between the two ends. The germline gives CDR1 MDHEN, CDR2 SYDVKM. In DNA form, the CDR3 reads TGTGCCAGCAGTTTATCTTCTCCAGGACGCTCCTTCTCCTACGAGCAGTACTTC. It specifies CASSLSSPGRSFSYEQYF. Variable domain in full (rest from reference TRBV28 and TRBJ2-7): DVKVTQSSRYLVKRTGEKVFLECVQDMDHENMFWYRQDPGLGLRLIYFSYDVKMKEKGDIPEGYSVSREKKERFSLILESASTNQTSMYLCASSLSSPGRSFSYEQYFGPGTRLTVT.

The J gene is TRBJ2-7, the V gene TRBV4-1; no clear D gene. The V and J ends lost 2 bases and 1 base respectively, with 12 bases between them. This CDR3 has 15 amino acids. CDR1 and CDR2 from the germline V gene are MGHRA and YSYEKL. The CDR3 coding sequence is TGCGCCAGCAGCCAACGGAGCGCCAATTCCTACGAGCAGTACTTC. It yields the protein CASSQRSANSYEQYF.

The chain carries TRBV2 and TRBJ1-3, with D possibly being TRBD1 (5 bases). This CDR3 region has 15 residues. Deletions cut 2 bases from V and 4 bases from J, with 12 bases between. Germline V CDR1 and CDR2: SNHLY, FYNNEI. CDR3 DNA sequence: TGTGCCAGCAGTGAACCCAGGGTCTCAGGAAACACCATATATTTT. Its protein product is CASSEPRVSGNTIYF.

The chain joins TRBV6-5 to TRBJ2-3; TRBD1 or TRBD2 may be the D gene (5 bases each). CDR3 size: 15 residues. From germline, CDR1 is MNHEY and CDR2 SVGAGI. Trimming shortened V by 2 bases and J by 3 bases, and 12 bases separated the two germline ends. CDR3 protein: CASSYGYGATDTQYF. In nucleotides, the CDR3 is TGTGCCAGCAGTTACGGCTACGGGGCTACAGATACGCAGTATTTT.

A single count supports this clone. This chain links TRBV5-6 with TRBJ2-7, with TRBD1 as a possible D gene (5 bases). Germline V gene sequence: CDR1 SGHDT, CDR2 YYEEEE. Trimming stripped 0 bases from V and 0 bases from J, with 10 bases between. This CDR3 region has 15 residues. Here the CDR3 DNA reads TGTGCCAGCAGCTTGGGGACAATCAGCTCCTACGAGCAGTACTTC. It yields the protein CASSLGTISSYEQYF.

The sample holds one count of this clone. The sample contains more than one DNA sequence encoding this CDR3. The V gene is TRBV9, the J gene TRBJ2-2; D not certain. Germline V gives CDR1 SGDLS, CDR2 YYNGEE. The CDR3 contains 13 residues. Trimming removed 3 bases from V and 6 bases from J, with 9 bases in between. The CDR3, as DNA: TGTGCCAGCAGCGCCACGTCGGCCGGGGAGCTGTTTTTT. Its translation is CASSATSAGELFF.

The DNA for the CDR3 is TGTGCCAGCAGCGCAGGACTAGCGGATTACGAGCAGTACTTC. This translates into CASSAGLADYEQYF. V gene TRBV7-8 combines with J gene TRBJ2-7, with 10 positions matching TRBD2. V lost 5 bases and J lost 4; bases outside the gene matches: 5. This CDR3 has 14 residues. Germline values: CDR1 SGHVS, CDR2 FQNEAQ.

The V call is TRBV7-9, the J call TRBJ2-3; 7 bases are a match to TRBD2. Losses at the gene ends were 6 bases for V and 6 bases for J; bases not matched to a gene: 15. The CDR3 loop spans 16 amino acids. Germline loops: CDR1 SEHNR, CDR2 FQNEAQ (reference sequence). As DNA, the CDR3 is TGTGCCAGCAGTCCACGAGGGAGGGAGCCGGGTGATACGCAGTATTTT. Translation: CASSPRGREPGDTQYF.

The V and J genes are TRBV4-1 and TRBJ2-7; D may match TRBD1 or TRBD2 (5 bases each). Germline CDR1 is MGHRA and CDR2 is YSYEKL. Trimming took 5 bases from V and 3 from J, leaving 17 bases between them. This CDR3 is 15 amino acids long. CDR3 region: CASSLRRDGYYEQYF. CDR3 DNA: TGCGCCAGCAGCTTACGCCGGGACGGATACTACGAGCAGTACTTC.

This clone has more than one count but fewer than ten. The sample carries other DNA sequences with the same CDR3. The J gene is TRBJ2-7, the V gene TRBV7-9; D ambiguous. The V and J ends lost 5 bases and 3 bases respectively, with 5 bases between them. The germline CDR1 and CDR2 sequences are SEHNR and FQNEAQ (reference sequence). The CDR3 has 11 amino acids. This chain's CDR3 is CASSPDYEQYF. The CDR3 DNA reads TGTGCCAGCAGCCCTGACTACGAGCAGTACTTC. Variable domain in full (rest from reference TRBV7-9 and TRBJ2-7): DTGVSQNPRHKITKRGQNVTFRCDPISEHNRLYWYRQTLGQGPEFLTYFQNEAQLEKSRLLSDRFSAERPKGSFSTLEIQRTEQGDSAMYLCASSPDYEQYFGPGTRLTVT.

This chain uses TRBV27 with TRBJ2-7; D might be TRBD1 or TRBD2, each matching 5 bases. The CDR3 totals 15 residues. V shed 0 bases and J shed 3 bases, with 12 bases lying between them. The germline CDR1 and CDR2 sequences are MNHEY and SMNVEV (reference sequence). CDR3 nucleotides: TGTGCCAGCAGTTTATCGTGGGGGATTGTCTACGAGCAGTACTTC. Residues: CASSLSWGIVYEQYF.

This clone showed up just once. The chain has TRBV30 and TRBJ2-7; D is unclear. CDR1 and CDR2 (germline): GTSNPN, SVGIG (reference sequence). The V end lost 0 bases, the J end lost 13 bases, and 19 bases lay between the germline ends. CDR3 length equals 13 residues. CDR3 DNA sequence: TGTGCCTGGAGTGTAATTGGGTCGTTCGTAATATACTTC. Protein sequence: CAWSVIGSFVIYF.

In its sample, this clone was seen once. Other DNA sequences in the sample encode the same CDR3. The chain carries TRBV29-1 and TRBJ2-7; tentative D call: TRBD1 (6 bases). Germline V lookup: CDR1 SQVTM, CDR2 ANQGSEA. The ends were cut back, 4 bases at V and 3 bases at J, with 10 bases in the middle. The CDR3 extends over 12 amino acids. CDR3 protein: CSVGEGGYEQYF. CDR3 coding DNA: TGCAGCGTTGGTGAAGGGGGCTACGAGCAGTACTTC.

The V call is TRBV6-5, the J call TRBJ1-1; 7 nucleotides line up with TRBD1. Germline V gene lookup returns CDR1 MNHEY and CDR2 SVGAGI. This CDR3 spans 14 amino acids. The V gene end was trimmed by 7 bases and the J gene end by 4 bases; junction bases not matched to a gene: 9. Here the CDR3 DNA reads TGTGCCAGCAATCAACAGGGGATAGGCACTGAAGCTTTCTTT. Protein product: CASNQQGIGTEAFF.

The chain uses TRBV7-9 and TRBJ1-2; TRBD1 agrees at 7 bases. CDR3 size: 15 residues. Germline V gene data show CDR1 as SEHNR and CDR2 as FQNEAQ (reference sequence). J was trimmed by 6 bases and V by 5 bases; bases with no gene match: 12. As DNA, the CDR3 is TGTGCCAGCAGCCTGAGCGACGACAGGGTCCATGGCTACACCTTC. This gives the protein CASSLSDDRVHGYTF.

The chain couples TRBV19 to TRBJ2-7, with 8 bases identical to TRBD2. In germline, CDR1 is LNHDA, CDR2 SQIVND (reference sequence). After removal of 7 bases from V and 6 bases from J, the junction contained 14 bases not matched to a gene. The CDR3 has 15 residues. CDR3 in amino acids: CASTPSGYSSGEQYF. For the CDR3, the DNA is TGTGCCAGTACCCCTAGCGGGTACTCTTCGGGCGAGCAGTACTTC.

The CDR3 DNA reads as TGCGCCAGCAGCCCGGCCTGGGAGGAGAGGGGGGACGAGCAGTACTTC. Encoded protein: CASSPAWEERGDEQYF. The chain employs TRBV5-1 and TRBJ2-7, with D possibly called TRBD1 or TRBD2 (6 bases each). The V end was cut by 4 bases, the J end by 5 bases, with 22 bases between. Germline CDR1 is SGHRS and CDR2 is YFSETQ. The CDR3 consists of 16 residues.

The rearrangement links TRBV25-1 to TRBJ1-6, with D perhaps TRBD1 (5 bases). The CDR3 length is 14 residues. V was pared by 10 bases and J by 8 bases, with 18 bases between. Germline CDR1 is MGHDK and CDR2 is SYGVNS. CDR3 in amino acids: CATQWGLIDSPLHF. DNA for the CDR3: TGTGCCACCCAATGGGGCTTGATAGATTCACCCCTCCACTTT.

The J gene is TRBJ2-5, the V gene TRBV5-6, with 9 bases aligning to TRBD1. Per germline, CDR1 SGHDT and CDR2 YYEEEE. The ends lost 3 bases at V and 4 bases at J; junction bases unmatched: 7. The CDR3 has 15 amino acids. The CDR3 reads CASSSGTGLGETQYF. DNA of the CDR3: TGTGCCAGCAGCTCCGGGACAGGGTTGGGAGAGACCCAGTACTTC.